This T cell receptor (beta chain) was observed in a study of T cell responses to AZD1222 COVID-19 vaccine. General study findings and limits: Possibly, clonal diversity was underestimated; donors were largely white British and included more females. There were repertoire samples only from the period after the peak T cell response. Epitopes outside B.1.351 and B.1.1.7 mutated regions reportedly drew nearly half of spike TCRs.

This clone is a singleton in its sample. The antigen is not known. The protocol was immunoSEQ multiplex PCR, while the TCRdb copy is restricted to in-frame clones and leaves out a portion. Found here are around 52,000 clones, approximately 84% of them singletons; the top ten hold over 15%. The CDR3 contains 13 residues. Losses at the gene ends were 3 bases for V and 7 bases for J; bases not matched to a gene: 6. Germline CDR1 reads SGHAT; CDR2 reads FQDESV (reference sequence). This chain uses TRBV11-1 with TRBJ2-7, with 7 bases lining up with TRBD2. The sequencing here drew on peripheral blood, taken on day 0 of AZD1222 vaccination. The TCR was taken from an adult in good health. DNA of the CDR3: TGTGCCAGCAGCTTCGGCGGGAGTCGTGAGCAGTACTTC. Translation: CASSFGGSREQYF.